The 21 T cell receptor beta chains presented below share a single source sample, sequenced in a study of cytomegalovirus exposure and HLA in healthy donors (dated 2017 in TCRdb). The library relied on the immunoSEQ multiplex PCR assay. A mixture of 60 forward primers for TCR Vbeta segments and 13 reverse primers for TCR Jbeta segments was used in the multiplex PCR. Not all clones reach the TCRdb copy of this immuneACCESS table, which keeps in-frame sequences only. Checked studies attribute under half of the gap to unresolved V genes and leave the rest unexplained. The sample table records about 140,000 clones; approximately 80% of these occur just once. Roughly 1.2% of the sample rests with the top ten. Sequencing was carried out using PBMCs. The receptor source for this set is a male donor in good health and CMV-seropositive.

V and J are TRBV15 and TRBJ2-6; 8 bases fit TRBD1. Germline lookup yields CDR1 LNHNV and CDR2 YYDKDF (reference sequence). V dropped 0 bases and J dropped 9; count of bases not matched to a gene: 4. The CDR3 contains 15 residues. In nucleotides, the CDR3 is TGTGCCACCAGCAGAGATCGTGGGACAGGCAACGTCCTGACTTTC. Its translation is CATSRDRGTGNVLTF. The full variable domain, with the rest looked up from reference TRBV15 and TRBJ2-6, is DAMVIQNPRYQVTQFGKPVTLSCSQTLNHNVMYWYQQKSSQAPKLLFHYYDKDFNNEADTPDNFQSRRPNTSFCFLDIRSPGLGDTAMYLCATSRDRGTGNVLTFGAGSRLTVL.

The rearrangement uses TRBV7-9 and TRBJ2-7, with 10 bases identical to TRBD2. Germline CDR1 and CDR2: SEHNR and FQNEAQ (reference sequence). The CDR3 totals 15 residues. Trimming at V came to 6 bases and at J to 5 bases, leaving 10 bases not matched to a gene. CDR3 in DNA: TGTGCCAGCAGATCCCTAGCGGGGGCCCACCACGAGCAGTACTTC. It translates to CASRSLAGAHHEQYF.

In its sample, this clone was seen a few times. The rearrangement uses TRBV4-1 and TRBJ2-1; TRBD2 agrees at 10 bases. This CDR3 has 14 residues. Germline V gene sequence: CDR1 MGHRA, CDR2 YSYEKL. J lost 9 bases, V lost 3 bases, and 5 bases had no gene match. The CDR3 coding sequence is TGCGCCAGCAGCCAGGGACTAGCGAGCGGTGAGCAGTTCTTC. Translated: CASSQGLASGEQFF.

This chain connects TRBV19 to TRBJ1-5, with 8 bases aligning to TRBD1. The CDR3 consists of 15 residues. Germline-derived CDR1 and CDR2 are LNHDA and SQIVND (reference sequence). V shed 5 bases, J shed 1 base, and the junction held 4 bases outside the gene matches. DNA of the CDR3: TGTGCCAGTAGTCAGGGGGCGCGGAGCAATCAGCCCCAGCATTTT. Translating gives CASSQGARSNQPQHF.

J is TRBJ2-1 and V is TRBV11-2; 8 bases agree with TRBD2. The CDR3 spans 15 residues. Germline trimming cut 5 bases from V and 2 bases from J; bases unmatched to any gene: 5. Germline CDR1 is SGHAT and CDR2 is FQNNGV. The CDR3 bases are TGTGCCAGCAGCCGCTTGACTAGCGCCTACAATGAGCAGTTCTTC. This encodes CASSRLTSAYNEQFF.

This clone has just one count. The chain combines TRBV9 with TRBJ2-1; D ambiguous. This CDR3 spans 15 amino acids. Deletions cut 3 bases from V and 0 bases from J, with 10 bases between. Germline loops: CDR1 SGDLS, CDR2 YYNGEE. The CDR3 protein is CASSARGSSYNEQFF. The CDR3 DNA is TGTGCCAGCAGCGCCCGAGGCAGCTCCTACAATGAGCAGTTCTTC. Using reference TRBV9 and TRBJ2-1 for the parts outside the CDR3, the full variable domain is DSGVTQTPKHLITATGQRVTLRCSPRSGDLSVYWYQQSLDQGLQFLIQYYNGEERAKGNILERFSAQQFPDLHSELNLSSLELGDSALYFCASSARGSSYNEQFFGPGTRLTVL.

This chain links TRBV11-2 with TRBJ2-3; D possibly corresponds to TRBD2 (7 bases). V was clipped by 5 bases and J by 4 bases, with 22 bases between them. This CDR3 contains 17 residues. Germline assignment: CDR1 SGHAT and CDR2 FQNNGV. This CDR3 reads CASSHGGREMGADTQYF. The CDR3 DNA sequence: TGTGCCAGCAGCCATGGGGGGCGGGAGATGGGTGCAGATACGCAGTATTTT.

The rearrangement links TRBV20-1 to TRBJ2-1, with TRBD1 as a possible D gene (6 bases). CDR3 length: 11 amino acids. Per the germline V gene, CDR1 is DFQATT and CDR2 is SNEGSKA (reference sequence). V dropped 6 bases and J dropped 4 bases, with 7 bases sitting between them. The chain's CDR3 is CSADRYNEQFF. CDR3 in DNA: TGCAGTGCAGACAGGTACAATGAGCAGTTCTTC.

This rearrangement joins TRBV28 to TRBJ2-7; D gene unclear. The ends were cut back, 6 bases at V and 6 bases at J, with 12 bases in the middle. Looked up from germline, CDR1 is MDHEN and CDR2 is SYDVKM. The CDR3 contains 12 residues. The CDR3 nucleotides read TGTGCCAGCAGCCTGCTCTCGGGCGAGCAGTACTTC. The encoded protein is CASSLLSGEQYF.

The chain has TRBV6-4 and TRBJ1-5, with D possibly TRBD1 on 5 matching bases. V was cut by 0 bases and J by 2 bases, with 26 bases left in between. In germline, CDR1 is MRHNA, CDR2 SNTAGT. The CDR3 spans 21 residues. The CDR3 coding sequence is TGTGCCAGCAGTGACTCGTTCTCGGGGGAGACGGGGCTGGCGGGCAATCAGCCCCAGCATTTT. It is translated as CASSDSFSGETGLAGNQPQHF.

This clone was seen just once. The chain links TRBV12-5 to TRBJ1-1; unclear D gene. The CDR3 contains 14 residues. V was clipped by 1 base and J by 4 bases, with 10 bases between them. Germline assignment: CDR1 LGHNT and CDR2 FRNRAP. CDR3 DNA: TGTGCTAGTGGTTTGGGGGGAGAGGGCACTGAAGCTTTCTTT. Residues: CASGLGGEGTEAFF.

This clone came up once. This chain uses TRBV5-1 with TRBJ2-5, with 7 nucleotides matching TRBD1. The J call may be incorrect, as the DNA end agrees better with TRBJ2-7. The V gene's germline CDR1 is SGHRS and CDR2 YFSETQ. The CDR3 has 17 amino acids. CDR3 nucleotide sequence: TGCGCCAGCAGCTGGTACGGAACCGGGACAGCCGCTCTCGAGCAGTACTTC. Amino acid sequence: CASSWYGTGTAALEQYF.

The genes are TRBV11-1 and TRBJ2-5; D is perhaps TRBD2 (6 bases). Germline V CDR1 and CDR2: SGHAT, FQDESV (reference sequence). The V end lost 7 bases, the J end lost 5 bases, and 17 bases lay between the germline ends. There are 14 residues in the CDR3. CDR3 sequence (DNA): TGTGCCAGCAATTCCATCGTGGAGGGGGAGACCCAGTACTTC. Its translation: CASNSIVEGETQYF.

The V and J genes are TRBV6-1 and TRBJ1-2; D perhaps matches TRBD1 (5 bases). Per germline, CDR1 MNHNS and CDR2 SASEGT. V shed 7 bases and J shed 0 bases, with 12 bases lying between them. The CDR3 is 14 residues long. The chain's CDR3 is CASMRSGANYGYTF. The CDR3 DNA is TGTGCCAGCATGAGGTCGGGGGCTAACTATGGCTACACCTTC.

The CDR3 loop is CAWTFGRVIDEQYF. CDR3 bases: TGTGCCTGGACTTTCGGCAGGGTTATAGACGAGCAGTACTTC. V is TRBV30 and J is TRBJ2-7, with TRBD1 as a possible D gene (5 bases). Looked up from germline, CDR1 is GTSNPN and CDR2 is SVGIG (reference sequence). This CDR3 has 14 residues. Between the trimmed V and J ends, which lost 4 bases and 5 bases, there was a span of 18 bases.

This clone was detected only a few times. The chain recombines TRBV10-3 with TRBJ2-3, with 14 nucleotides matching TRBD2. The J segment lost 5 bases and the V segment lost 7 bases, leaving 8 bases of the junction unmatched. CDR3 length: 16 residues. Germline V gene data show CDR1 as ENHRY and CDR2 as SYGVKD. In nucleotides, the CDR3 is TGTGCCATCACCCCGGGACTAGCGGGGGCGGAAGATACGCAGTATTTT. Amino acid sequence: CAITPGLAGAEDTQYF.

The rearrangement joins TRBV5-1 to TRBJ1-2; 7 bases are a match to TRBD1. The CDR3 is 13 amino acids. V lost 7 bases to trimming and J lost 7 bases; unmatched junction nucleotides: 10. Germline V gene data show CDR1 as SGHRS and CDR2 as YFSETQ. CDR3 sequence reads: CASRREGARGYTF. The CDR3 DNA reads TGCGCCAGCCGACGTGAGGGGGCACGTGGCTACACCTTC.

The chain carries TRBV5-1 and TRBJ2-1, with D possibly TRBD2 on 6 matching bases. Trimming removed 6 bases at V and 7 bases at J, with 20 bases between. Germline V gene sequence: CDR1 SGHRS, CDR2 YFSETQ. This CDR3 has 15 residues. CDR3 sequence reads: CASKPGTEGWNEQFF. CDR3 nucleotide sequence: TGCGCCAGCAAACCCGGGACTGAGGGATGGAATGAGCAGTTCTTC.

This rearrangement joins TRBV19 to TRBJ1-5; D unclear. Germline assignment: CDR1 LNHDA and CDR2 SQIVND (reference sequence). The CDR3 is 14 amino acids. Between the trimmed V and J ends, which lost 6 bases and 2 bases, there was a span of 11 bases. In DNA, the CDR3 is TGTGCCAGTAGGCAGACTGTCGGCAATCAGCCCCAGCATTTT. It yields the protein CASRQTVGNQPQHF.

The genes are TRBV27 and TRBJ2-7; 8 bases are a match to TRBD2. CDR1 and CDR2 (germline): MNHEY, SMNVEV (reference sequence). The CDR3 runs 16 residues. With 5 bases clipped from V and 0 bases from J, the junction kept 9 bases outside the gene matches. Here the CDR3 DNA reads TGTGCCAGCAGTCCGATCGCGGGGGGCGCCTCCTACGAGCAGTACTTC. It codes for CASSPIAGGASYEQYF.

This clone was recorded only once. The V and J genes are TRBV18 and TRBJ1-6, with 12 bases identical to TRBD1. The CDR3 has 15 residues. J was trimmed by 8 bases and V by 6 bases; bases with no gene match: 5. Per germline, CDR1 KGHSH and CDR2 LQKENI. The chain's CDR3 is CASSPGQGADSPLHF. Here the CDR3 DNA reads TGTGCCAGCTCCCCGGGACAGGGGGCTGATTCACCCCTCCACTTT. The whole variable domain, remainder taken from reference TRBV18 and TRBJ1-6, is NAGVMQNPRHLVRRRGQEARLRCSPMKGHSHVYWYRQLPEEGLKFMVYLQKENIIDESGMPKERFSAEFPKEGPSILRIQQVVRGDSAAYFCASSPGQGADSPLHFGNGTRLTVT.